The 24 T cell receptor beta chains presented below share a single source sample, sequenced in a study of identical twins. TCRdb fed the 5' RACE reads into MiXCR, producing one record per CDR3 protein. This sample has over 200,000 distinct CDR3 sequences, with 6.5% found just once. The sample was also linked to a second study, of T cells expressing NK-cell markers.

The sequenced sample was CD8+ T cells sorted from blood. All receptors come from a woman under 30 in good health.

This clonotype was seen a handful of times. This chain connects TRBV20-1 to TRBJ2-3; no clear D gene. Looked up from germline, CDR1 is DFQATT and CDR2 is SNEGSKA (reference sequence). The CDR3 loop spans 14 amino acids. The V gene lost 2 bases and the J gene lost 2 bases, with 11 bases spanning the gap. The CDR3 region is CSARKGLLTDTQYF. CDR3 bases: TGCAGTGCTAGAAAAGGGCTCCTCACAGATACGCAGTATTTT.

This clonotype showed up many times. The V call is TRBV11-2, the J call TRBJ1-2, with unresolved D. V was pared by 5 bases and J by 8 bases, with 9 bases between. The CDR3 contains 11 residues. Germline CDR1 reads SGHAT; CDR2 reads FQNNGV. The CDR3 coding sequence is TGTGCCAGCAGCCAATCGGGGGGCTACACCTTC. Protein sequence: CASSQSGGYTF. The variable domain in full, with the rest retrieved from reference TRBV11-2 and TRBJ1-2, is EAGVAQSPRYKIIEKRQSVAFWCNPISGHATLYWYQQILGQGPKLLIQFQNNGVVDDSQLPKDRFSAERLKGVDSTLKIQPAKLEDSAVYLCASSQSGGYTFGSGTRLTVV.

This clonotype was observed a few times. The rearrangement links TRBV13 to TRBJ1-6; maybe TRBD1 (6 bases). The CDR3 spans 12 residues. Per the germline V gene, CDR1 is PRHDT and CDR2 is FYEKMQ (reference sequence). The germline V and J ends were trimmed by 0 bases and 12 bases, with 6 bases remaining between them. The chain's CDR3 is CASSLGGGPLHF. The CDR3, as DNA: TGTGCCAGCAGCTTAGGAGGGGGACCCCTCCACTTT.

This clonotype was observed a handful of times. This chain links TRBV7-9 with TRBJ1-1; 8 bases are a match to TRBD1. Trimming cost V 5 bases and J 4 bases; bases outside gene matches: 9. This CDR3 has 15 residues. Germline assignment: CDR1 SEHNR and CDR2 FQNEAQ (reference sequence). CDR3 nucleotide sequence: TGTGCCAGCAGCCCAACGGGACAGGCGACCACTGAAGCTTTCTTT. This codes for CASSPTGQATTEAFF.

A few counts support this clonotype. The chain carries TRBV3-1 and TRBJ1-1, with a possible D match to TRBD1 (6 bases). Per germline, CDR1 LGHDT and CDR2 YNNKEL (reference sequence). The CDR3 totals 17 residues. The V gene lost 0 bases and the J gene lost 2 bases, with 16 bases spanning the gap. The CDR3 nucleotides read TGTGCCAGCAGCCAAGAATGGGCAGGGGCCCGAAACACTGAAGCTTTCTTT. It encodes CASSQEWAGARNTEAFF.

This clonotype was counted many times. The rearrangement uses TRBV15 and TRBJ2-7; TRBD1 matches 9 bases. The ends lost 3 bases at V and 2 bases at J; junction bases unmatched: 8. Looked up from germline, CDR1 is LNHNV and CDR2 is YYDKDF (reference sequence). This CDR3 comprises 16 residues. CDR3: CATSSPDRGSAYEQYF. As DNA, the CDR3 is TGTGCCACCAGCAGTCCAGACAGGGGGTCCGCCTACGAGCAGTACTTC.

This clonotype was picked up a small number of times. The gene calls are TRBV6-2 or TRBV6-3 and TRBJ1-2; TRBD1 matches 9 bases. CDR1 is MNHEY, CDR2 SVGEGT, per germline. V lost 10 bases and J lost 4; bases outside the gene matches: 4. The CDR3 totals 12 residues. The CDR3 bases are TGTGCCACTTGGACAGGGGCCTATGGCTACACCTTC. Amino acids: CATWTGAYGYTF.

The sample holds many counts of this clonotype. This rearrangement joins TRBV6-1 to TRBJ1-5, with D maybe TRBD1 (5 bases). The CDR3 extends over 14 amino acids. CDR1 is MNHNS, CDR2 SASEGT, per germline. V gave up 4 bases and J gave up 1 base, with 8 bases separating them. Here the CDR3 reads CASSAGWSNQPQHF. The CDR3 coding sequence is TGTGCCAGCAGTGCAGGGTGGAGCAATCAGCCCCAGCATTTT.

In this sample, this clonotype turned up a few times. This chain uses TRBV12-5 with TRBJ2-7, with 10 bases identical to TRBD2. From germline, CDR1 is LGHNT and CDR2 FRNRAP. The CDR3 totals 16 residues. J was trimmed by 3 bases and V by 4 bases; bases with no gene match: 9. The chain's CDR3 is CASGSRTGTSVYEQYF. The CDR3 bases are TGTGCTAGTGGTTCGCGGACCGGGACTAGCGTCTACGAGCAGTACTTC.

The sample holds a few counts of this clonotype. J is TRBJ2-1 and V is TRBV27; tentatively, D is TRBD1 or TRBD2 (5 bases each). Looked up from germline, CDR1 is MNHEY and CDR2 is SMNVEV (reference sequence). V was trimmed by 8 bases and J by 5 bases, leaving 13 bases between them. The CDR3 runs to 13 residues. DNA of the CDR3: TGTGCCAGCTACCGGGACGTAGACAATGAGCAGTTCTTC. This gives the protein CASYRDVDNEQFF.

The rearrangement joins TRBV12-3 or TRBV12-4 to TRBJ1-3, with TRBD1 matching 8 bases. J was trimmed by 8 bases and V by 9 bases; bases with no gene match: 6. The CDR3 length is 12 residues. The CDR3 region is CASQTGADTIYF. CDR3 coding DNA: TGTGCCAGTCAGACAGGGGCAGACACCATATATTTT.

This chain joins TRBV11-1 and TRBJ2-5, with 12 bases matching TRBD2. The CDR3 sequence is 20 residues long. Germline CDR1 is SGHAT and CDR2 is FQDESV (reference sequence). V trimming: 5 bases; J trimming: 7 bases; junction bases outside the gene matches: 23. DNA for the CDR3: TGTGCCAGCAGCCCCACCGGGAGGGGGCTAGGACTAGCGGGAAGACGGACCCAGTACTTC. Amino acid sequence: CASSPTGRGLGLAGRRTQYF.

There are a few counts of this clonotype. This chain links TRBV5-1 with TRBJ2-2, with 7 bases that match TRBD1. The germline V gene has CDR1 SGHRS and CDR2 YFSETQ. The CDR3 totals 17 residues. V dropped 6 bases and J dropped 0; count of bases not matched to a gene: 11. Here the CDR3 DNA reads TGCGCCAGCAAGTTTGGCCCGGGACAGACGAACACCGGGGAGCTGTTTTTT. It yields the protein CASKFGPGQTNTGELFF.

The V gene is TRBV5-1, the J gene TRBJ2-1; TRBD1 is a possible D gene (6 bases). The CDR3 loop spans 15 amino acids. The germline CDR1 and CDR2 sequences are SGHRS and YFSETQ. The V gene lost 2 bases and the J gene lost 5 bases, with 14 bases spanning the gap. The CDR3 nucleotides are TGCGCCAGCAGCTTTTACTCCGGGACAAACAATGAGCAGTTCTTC. The encoded protein is CASSFYSGTNNEQFF. The full variable domain, its missing parts supplied by reference TRBV5-1 and TRBJ2-1, is KAGVTQTPRYLIKTRGQQVTLSCSPISGHRSVSWYQQTPGQGLQFLFEYFSETQRNKGNFPGRFSGRQFSNSRSEMNVSTLELGDSALYLCASSFYSGTNNEQFFGPGTRLTVL.

This clonotype came up a few times. The chain has TRBV9 and TRBJ2-3, with a possible D match to TRBD2 (6 bases). This CDR3 region has 13 residues. CDR1 and CDR2 from the germline V gene are SGDLS and YYNGEE. V shed 3 bases and J shed 11 bases, with 16 bases lying between them. As DNA, the CDR3 is TGTGCCAGCAGCGGCGGGACGGCGGGGAGGCAGTATTTT. Translation: CASSGGTAGRQYF. Using reference TRBV9 and TRBJ2-3 for the parts outside the CDR3, the full variable domain is DSGVTQTPKHLITATGQRVTLRCSPRSGDLSVYWYQQSLDQGLQFLIQYYNGEERAKGNILERFSAQQFPDLHSELNLSSLELGDSALYFCASSGGTAGRQYFGPGTRLTVL.

This clonotype showed up just a few times. V and J are TRBV14 and TRBJ2-5, with D maybe TRBD1 (5 bases). CDR1 and CDR2 from the germline V gene are SGHDN and FVKESK. V lost 0 bases and J 5 bases, leaving 10 bases between the germline ends. The CDR3 is made up of 14 amino acids. The CDR3 coding sequence is TGTGCCAGCAGCCAAGAGGGGCTCGGGGAGACCCAGTACTTC. This sequence encodes CASSQEGLGETQYF.

This clonotype was seen a handful of times. The chain links TRBV14 to TRBJ2-7, with 8 bases aligning to TRBD2. Trimming took 1 base from V and 2 from J; bases not matched to a gene: 13. This CDR3 is 18 amino acids long. The V gene's germline CDR1 is SGHDN and CDR2 FVKESK. DNA for the CDR3: TGTGCCAGCAGCCAAGGGTTTACCGGGACTAGGAAGCCCTACGAGCAGTACTTC. Residues: CASSQGFTGTRKPYEQYF. Full variable domain (remainder filled in from reference TRBV14 and TRBJ2-7): EAGVTQFPSHSVIEKGQTVTLRCDPISGHDNLYWYRRVMGKEIKFLLHFVKESKQDESGMPNNRFLAERTGGTYSTLKVQPAELEDSGVYFCASSQGFTGTRKPYEQYFGPGTRLTVT.

This clonotype was observed many times. The CDR3 reads CSVLLVPRYNEQFF. CDR3 sequence (DNA): TGCAGCGTTCTACTAGTGCCCCGGTACAATGAGCAGTTCTTC. The chain recombines TRBV29-1 with TRBJ2-1; D may be TRBD2 (5 bases). CDR1 is SQVTM and CDR2 is ANQGSEA in the germline V gene. The CDR3 contains 14 residues. The germline V and J ends were trimmed by 5 bases and 4 bases, with 15 bases remaining between them.

This clonotype was recorded a few times. This chain links TRBV7-9 with TRBJ2-1; a possible D gene is TRBD2 (7 bases). CDR1 and CDR2 from the germline V gene are SEHNR and FQNEAQ (reference sequence). CDR3 length equals 16 residues. V was shortened by 6 bases and J by 1 base, with 16 bases between the two germline ends. The CDR3 is CASSDVGGPSYNEQFF. CDR3 DNA sequence: TGTGCCAGCAGTGACGTGGGGGGGCCTTCCTACAATGAGCAGTTCTTC.

The rearrangement joins TRBV14 to TRBJ2-5; possibly TRBD1 for D (5 bases). Trimming cost V 0 bases and J 3 bases, with 11 bases left between them. The CDR3 is 15 amino acids. Germline V gene sequence: CDR1 SGHDN, CDR2 FVKESK. CDR3 sequence reads: CASSQEKGREETQYF. The CDR3, as DNA: TGTGCCAGCAGCCAAGAGAAGGGCAGGGAAGAGACCCAGTACTTC.

This clonotype was recorded at least ten times. V usage is TRBV7-9 and J usage is TRBJ2-7; 10 bases align to TRBD2. Germline V gene data show CDR1 as SEHNR and CDR2 as FQNEAQ (reference sequence). The V gene end was trimmed by 3 bases and the J gene end by 5 bases; junction bases not matched to a gene: 4. The CDR3 runs to 14 residues. Here the CDR3 DNA reads TGTGCCAGCAGCTTTAAGCGGGAGGGGGACGAGCAGTACTTC. It encodes CASSFKREGDEQYF.

The V call is TRBV7-2, the J call TRBJ2-2; 9 bases agree with TRBD2. This CDR3 region has 16 residues. The germline V gene has CDR1 SGHTA and CDR2 FQGNSA. Germline trimming cut 5 bases from V and 4 bases from J; bases unmatched to any gene: 8. CDR3 loop: CASSPPGLAGTGELFF. CDR3 DNA: TGTGCCAGCAGCCCGCCGGGACTAGCTGGCACCGGGGAGCTGTTTTTT.

This clonotype showed up just a few times. The chain combines TRBV7-2 with TRBJ2-3, with 7 positions matching TRBD1. This CDR3 spans 16 amino acids. Looked up from germline, CDR1 is SGHTA and CDR2 is FQGNSA. The trim removed 5 bases at V and 4 bases at J, leaving 12 bases unmatched. CDR3 bases: TGTGCCAGCAGCCCCCTGACAGGGACGGTGGCAGATACGCAGTATTTT. It is translated as CASSPLTGTVADTQYF. Complete variable domain (other parts from reference TRBV7-2 and TRBJ2-3): GAGVSQSPSNKVTEKGKDVELRCDPISGHTALYWYRQSLGQGLEFLIYFQGNSAPDKSGLPSDRFSAERTGGSVSTLTIQRTQQEDSAVYLCASSPLTGTVADTQYFGPGTRLTVL.

This clonotype was counted many times. V is TRBV7-9 and J is TRBJ1-2; D not certain. The germline V gene has CDR1 SEHNR and CDR2 FQNEAQ (reference sequence). V was shortened by 5 bases and J by 7 bases, with 14 bases between the two germline ends. The CDR3 spans 13 residues. CDR3 in amino acids: CASSPLRQGGYTF. The CDR3 DNA is TGTGCCAGCAGCCCTCTAAGACAAGGTGGCTACACCTTC.